What follows is one T cell receptor beta chain and its context. Trimming took 5 bases from V and 3 from J; bases not matched to a gene: 8. The CDR3 extends over 16 amino acids. TCRdb itself ran the RT-PCR reads through MiXCR, one entry per CDR3 protein. The sample consists of approximately 720,000 distinct CDR3 sequences, approximately 15% of them appearing once. Sequenced: memory CD4+ T cells from blood. The V call is TRBV12-3 or TRBV12-4, the J call TRBJ2-3, with TRBD1 matching 10 bases. The clonotype comes from a female donor in good health, serving as a healthy control. As DNA, the CDR3 is TGTGCCAGCAGTCCTCGACAGGGGGCTTTTACAGATACGCAGTATTTT. Residues: CASSPRQGAFTDTQYF.